The 9 T cell receptor beta chains below come from one sample, sequenced in a study of T cell repertoires in ileal Crohn's disease. Sequenced by immunoSEQ multiplex PCR; TCRdb stores in-frame clones only, minus some. Here the sample spans 4,000 to 6,000 clones, around 73% being singletons. Material for sequencing was ileal tissue. All receptors come from an adult with Crohn's disease.

This chain connects TRBV6-5 to TRBJ2-1; 7 bases are shared with TRBD1. Germline assignment: CDR1 MNHEY and CDR2 SVGAGI. The CDR3 is 15 residues long. After removal of 2 bases from V and 8 bases from J, the junction contained 9 bases not matched to a gene. The chain's CDR3 is CASSYGPGGGYEQFF. The CDR3 coding sequence is TGTGCCAGCAGTTACGGGCCAGGGGGTGGCTATGAGCAGTTCTTC.

V usage is TRBV6-1 and J usage is TRBJ2-7; D possibly corresponds to TRBD1 (6 bases). Per the germline V gene, CDR1 is MNHNS and CDR2 is SASEGT. The CDR3 is 14 amino acids. Trimming took 6 bases from V and 7 from J, leaving 19 bases between them. In nucleotides, the CDR3 is TGTGCCAGCAGGGTCGAGACAGGACTCAATGAGCAGTACTTC. As protein: CASRVETGLNEQYF.

The genes are TRBV6-6 and TRBJ2-7; a possible D gene is TRBD2 (5 bases). The CDR3 has 14 amino acids. Germline assignment: CDR1 MNHNY and CDR2 SVGAGI (reference sequence). Trimming pared 7 bases from V and 2 bases from J, leaving 15 bases between. The chain's CDR3 is CASNLLGVTYEQYF. In nucleotides, the CDR3 is TGTGCCAGCAACCTACTCGGGGTTACCTACGAGCAGTACTTC.

This clone has just one count. V usage is TRBV27 and J usage is TRBJ1-6; D perhaps matches TRBD1 (5 bases). Trimming left V 5 bases short and J 3 bases short, with 11 bases between. There are 15 residues in the CDR3. Germline V CDR1 and CDR2: MNHEY, SMNVEV (reference sequence). The CDR3 region has the DNA TGTGCCAGCAGTGGCCTGGGGGGCTATAATTCACCCCTCCACTTT. It codes for CASSGLGGYNSPLHF.

This clone occurred a few times. V is TRBV5-8 and J is TRBJ1-4, with D possibly TRBD1 on 5 matching bases. V was cut by 0 bases and J by 8 bases, with 11 bases left in between. Per the germline V gene, CDR1 is SGHTS and CDR2 is YDEGEE. The CDR3 loop spans 14 amino acids. CDR3 nucleotide sequence: TGTGCCAGCAGCTTGGCCCGGGACTCGGAAAAACTGTTTTTT. Amino acids: CASSLARDSEKLFF.

The J gene is TRBJ2-7, the V gene TRBV10-3, with D possibly being TRBD2 (6 bases). Deletions cut 4 bases from V and 5 bases from J, with 6 bases between. This CDR3 contains 11 residues. CDR1 ENHRY and CDR2 SYGVKD come from the germline V gene. The CDR3 DNA sequence: TGTGCCATCAGTGGGGGGGACGAGCAGTACTTC. Translation: CAISGGDEQYF.

The genes are TRBV7-9 and TRBJ1-2; maybe TRBD1 (5 bases). Looked up from germline, CDR1 is SEHNR and CDR2 is FQNEAQ (reference sequence). Trimming left V 5 bases short and J 8 bases short, with 15 bases between. The CDR3 covers 13 residues. CDR3 loop: CASSHDSLRGYTF. The CDR3 DNA is TGTGCCAGCAGCCATGACAGCTTGCGGGGCTACACCTTC.

The chain combines TRBV19 with TRBJ2-7; 9 positions match TRBD2. The CDR3 loop spans 17 amino acids. With 5 bases clipped from V and 2 bases from J, the junction kept 13 bases outside the gene matches. The germline V gene encodes CDR1 LNHDA and CDR2 SQIVND (reference sequence). The CDR3 loop reads CASSDSGGSYTTYEQYF. CDR3 DNA: TGTGCCAGTAGTGATAGCGGGGGTTCTTATACAACCTACGAGCAGTACTTC.

This rearrangement joins TRBV5-5 to TRBJ1-2; a weak D match, TRBD1 (5 bases). This CDR3 has 12 residues. The germline gives CDR1 SGHKS, CDR2 YYEKEE (reference sequence). Trimming removed 2 bases from V and 9 bases from J, with 11 bases in between. CDR3 protein: CASSFYSGSYTF. The DNA of the CDR3 is TGTGCCAGCAGCTTTTACTCAGGGAGCTACACCTTC. The variable domain in full, completed from reference TRBV5-5 and TRBJ1-2, reads DAGVTQSPTHLIKTRGQQVTLRCSPISGHKSVSWYQQVLGQGPQFIFQYYEKEERGRGNFPDRFSARQFPNYSSELNVNALLLGDSALYLCASSFYSGSYTFGSGTRLTVV.